This entry lists 22 T cell receptor beta chains sequenced from one sample in a study of siplizumab effects on memory and regulatory T cells. The assay was immunoSEQ multiplex PCR, and TCRdb's table has in-frame clones only and misses some. The sample records tens of thousands of clones, approximately 88% being singletons. Specimen: Tregs sorted from blood. These receptor sequences come from a human donor in good health.

The rearrangement uses TRBV19 and TRBJ2-2, with 9 nucleotides matching TRBD1. The CDR3 spans 14 residues. Trimming removed 6 bases from V and 7 bases from J; junction bases left unmatched: 6. CDR1 and CDR2 from the germline V gene are LNHDA and SQIVND (reference sequence). The CDR3 loop reads CASSLQGAHGELFF. The CDR3 DNA reads TGTGCCAGTAGCCTACAGGGGGCTCACGGGGAGCTGTTTTTT. The complete variable domain, with remaining parts taken from reference TRBV19 and TRBJ2-2, reads DGGITQSPKYLFRKEGQNVTLSCEQNLNHDAMYWYRQDPGQGLRLIYYSQIVNDFQKGDIAEGYSVSREKKESFPLTVTSAQKNPTAFYLCASSLQGAHGELFFGEGSRLTVL.

The J gene is TRBJ1-1, the V gene TRBV23-1; D gene uncertain. TRBV23-1 is an open reading frame, and its role is uncertain. The length of the CDR3 is 14 residues. Trimming removed 2 bases at V and 1 base at J, with 8 bases between. This chain's CDR3 is CASSQSVTNTEAFF. The CDR3 DNA reads as TGCGCCAGCAGTCAAAGCGTTACGAACACTGAAGCTTTCTTT.

Here the CDR3 reads CASSLGAYQETQYF. The DNA for the CDR3 is TGTGCCAGCAGCTTGGGCGCCTACCAAGAGACCCAGTACTTC. The rearrangement uses TRBV5-5 and TRBJ2-5; D not certain. The CDR3 contains 14 residues. From germline, CDR1 is SGHKS and CDR2 YYEKEE (reference sequence). Trimming took 0 bases from V and 0 from J, leaving 6 bases between them.

This sequence joins TRBV7-2 and TRBJ1-2, with D perhaps TRBD1 (6 bases). Germline assignment: CDR1 SGHTA and CDR2 FQGNSA. The CDR3 runs 15 residues. The V gene lost 0 bases and the J gene lost 6 bases, with 14 bases spanning the gap. Written as DNA, the CDR3 is TGTGCCAGCAGCTTAGCTCAGGGGTTTTTAAATGGCTACACCTTC. Translating gives CASSLAQGFLNGYTF.

The chain uses TRBV11-2 and TRBJ2-7; D unresolved. V was trimmed by 1 base and J by 9 bases, leaving 7 bases between them. The CDR3 sequence is 11 residues long. CDR1 is SGHAT, CDR2 FQNNGV, per germline. CDR3 region: CASSLGAAQYF. CDR3 nucleotides: TGTGCCAGCAGCTTAGGGGCGGCGCAGTACTTC.

This clone was observed once. The gene calls are TRBV5-1 and TRBJ1-4; D gene ambiguous. The V gene lost 0 bases and the J gene lost 4 bases, with 10 bases spanning the gap. This CDR3 has 15 amino acids. Germline V gene data show CDR1 as SGHRS and CDR2 as YFSETQ. The CDR3 nucleotides read TGCGCCAGCAGCTTGGGGCTGGTCAATAATGAAAAACTGTTTTTT. It specifies CASSLGLVNNEKLFF.

The chain is built from TRBV2 and TRBJ1-6; D gene ambiguous. The V end was cut by 4 bases, the J end by 10 bases, with 8 bases between. The V gene's germline CDR1 is SNHLY and CDR2 FYNNEI. This CDR3 has 12 amino acids. CDR3 sequence (DNA): TGTGCCAGCAGTGTCCTAGGGTCACCCCTCCACTTT. Translating it yields CASSVLGSPLHF.

The chain carries TRBV7-9 and TRBJ1-1, with 9 bases aligning to TRBD1. This CDR3 spans 15 amino acids. CDR1 is SEHNR and CDR2 is FQNEAQ in the germline V gene (reference sequence). After removal of 4 bases from V and 1 base from J, the junction contained 4 bases not matched to a gene. As DNA, the CDR3 is TGTGCCAGCAGCTCAACGGGACAGGGGAACACTGAAGCTTTCTTT. This translates into CASSSTGQGNTEAFF. The whole variable domain, filled in from reference TRBV7-9 and TRBJ1-1, reads DTGVSQNPRHKITKRGQNVTFRCDPISEHNRLYWYRQTLGQGPEFLTYFQNEAQLEKSRLLSDRFSAERPKGSFSTLEIQRTEQGDSAMYLCASSSTGQGNTEAFFGQGTRLTVV.

CDR3: CASSPRGGGVVRNTEAFF. The CDR3 DNA reads as TGCGCCAGCAGCCCCCGGGGTGGGGGGGTAGTCAGGAACACTGAAGCTTTCTTT. The chain employs TRBV5-1 and TRBJ1-1, with TRBD1 as a possible D gene (5 bases). Germline CDR1 SGHRS, CDR2 YFSETQ. V lost 4 bases to trimming and J lost 1 base, with 23 bases between them. The CDR3 sequence is 18 residues long.

As to this clone: This sample also contains other DNA sequences that code for the same CDR3. The chain links TRBV7-6 to TRBJ2-7; D is unresolved. The length of the CDR3 is 13 residues. The ends were cut back, 0 bases at V and 2 bases at J, with 5 bases in the middle. Germline CDR1 reads SGHVS; CDR2 reads FNYEAQ. CDR3 sequence reads: CASSLAPTYEQYF. CDR3 DNA sequence: TGTGCCAGCAGCTTAGCCCCCACCTACGAGCAGTACTTC.

The genes are TRBV5-6 and TRBJ1-2, with D unresolved. Germline V gene lookup returns CDR1 SGHDT and CDR2 YYEEEE. Deletions cut 4 bases from V and 7 bases from J, with 8 bases between. The CDR3 length is 11 residues. CDR3 loop: CASSAEGGYTF. The CDR3 coding sequence is TGTGCCAGCAGCGCAGAGGGTGGCTACACCTTC.

This clone turned up a few times. The V call is TRBV5-1, the J call TRBJ2-1; D uncertain. Trimming cost V 4 bases and J 8 bases, with 16 bases left between them. This CDR3 contains 14 residues. Germline V gene lookup returns CDR1 SGHRS and CDR2 YFSETQ. This chain's CDR3 is CASSPGQTFYEQFF. The CDR3 nucleotides are TGCGCCAGCAGCCCGGGCCAGACATTTTATGAGCAGTTCTTC.

The chain couples TRBV10-3 to TRBJ1-3; unclear D gene. Germline V CDR1 and CDR2: ENHRY, SYGVKD. The CDR3 length is 14 residues. Trimming shortened V by 10 bases and J by 0 bases, and 13 bases separated the two germline ends. CDR3 DNA: TGTGCCACCCACCGGGCCCCCTCTGGAAACACCATATATTTT. The encoded protein is CATHRAPSGNTIYF.

The chain links TRBV6-1 to TRBJ1-4, with TRBD1 as a possible D gene (6 bases). Germline lookup yields CDR1 MNHNS and CDR2 SASEGT. The CDR3 runs 14 residues. V was pared by 7 bases and J by 7 bases, with 16 bases between. Here the CDR3 DNA reads TGTGCCAGCAACCACAGGGTTTCGGGTGAAAAACTGTTTTTT. It codes for CASNHRVSGEKLFF.

The J gene is TRBJ1-3, the V gene TRBV5-4, with D perhaps TRBD1 (5 bases). This CDR3 comprises 16 residues. V was cut by 0 bases and J by 4 bases, with 14 bases left in between. The germline gives CDR1 SGHNT, CDR2 YYREEE (reference sequence). This CDR3 reads CASSLGLQDGGNTIYF. For the CDR3, the DNA is TGTGCCAGCAGCTTGGGGTTACAGGACGGGGGAAACACCATATATTTT.

The V call is TRBV7-2, the J call TRBJ1-2, with D hard to call. CDR3 length: 12 amino acids. The ends were cut back, 1 base at V and 4 bases at J, with 4 bases in the middle. Germline V gene sequence: CDR1 SGHTA, CDR2 FQGNSA. This CDR3 is CASSLDGYGYTF. The DNA for the CDR3 is TGTGCCAGCAGCTTAGACGGCTATGGCTACACCTTC. The full variable domain, with the rest looked up from reference TRBV7-2 and TRBJ1-2, is GAGVSQSPSNKVTEKGKDVELRCDPISGHTALYWYRQSLGQGLEFLIYFQGNSAPDKSGLPSDRFSAERTGGSVSTLTIQRTQQEDSAVYLCASSLDGYGYTFGSGTRLTVV.

The chain has TRBV5-6 and TRBJ1-2, with 8 bases identical to TRBD1. With 4 bases clipped from V and 3 bases from J, the junction kept 5 bases outside the gene matches. The CDR3 contains 14 residues. The germline gives CDR1 SGHDT, CDR2 YYEEEE. CDR3 coding DNA: TGTGCCAGCAGCCGCGGACAGGGAGACTATGGCTACACCTTC. It yields the protein CASSRGQGDYGYTF.

The chain uses TRBV5-1 and TRBJ1-6; 7 bases fit TRBD1. Germline V gene data show CDR1 as SGHRS and CDR2 as YFSETQ. After removal of 5 bases from V and 3 bases from J, the junction contained 5 bases not matched to a gene. The CDR3 is 15 amino acids. The CDR3 is CASRTWDSYNSPLHF. The CDR3 DNA is TGCGCCAGCAGGACCTGGGACAGCTATAATTCACCCCTCCACTTT.

The chain joins TRBV19 to TRBJ2-2; D might be TRBD2 (6 bases). The V end was cut by 3 bases, the J end by 5 bases, with 16 bases between. The germline gives CDR1 LNHDA, CDR2 SQIVND (reference sequence). The length of the CDR3 is 16 residues. The DNA of the CDR3 is TGTGCCAGTAGTATTAAGGCGGGATTCAGTACCGGGGAGCTGTTTTTT. This codes for CASSIKAGFSTGELFF. Full variable domain (rest looked up from reference TRBV19 and TRBJ2-2): DGGITQSPKYLFRKEGQNVTLSCEQNLNHDAMYWYRQDPGQGLRLIYYSQIVNDFQKGDIAEGYSVSREKKESFPLTVTSAQKNPTAFYLCASSIKAGFSTGELFFGEGSRLTVL.

The V and J genes are TRBV5-1 and TRBJ1-1; D is unresolved. This CDR3 contains 13 residues. CDR1 is SGHRS and CDR2 is YFSETQ in the germline V gene. Trimming stripped 3 bases from V and 4 bases from J, with 10 bases between. CDR3 amino acids: CASSSRFGTEAFF. CDR3 coding DNA: TGCGCCAGCAGCTCTCGATTTGGCACTGAAGCTTTCTTT.

The V and J genes are TRBV7-2 and TRBJ2-5, with D possibly matching TRBD2 (7 bases). Germline V gene data show CDR1 as SGHTA and CDR2 as FQGNSA. This CDR3 spans 14 amino acids. V was clipped by 0 bases and J by 4 bases, with 9 bases between them. The CDR3 loop is CASSLAGGRETQYF. As DNA, the CDR3 is TGTGCCAGCAGCTTAGCGGGGGGGCGAGAGACCCAGTACTTC.

This chain connects TRBV19 to TRBJ2-7, with D possibly matching TRBD1 (6 bases). The CDR3 spans 14 residues. The V gene lost 2 bases and the J gene lost 6 bases, with 14 bases spanning the gap. Germline CDR1 LNHDA, CDR2 SQIVND (reference sequence). The CDR3 loop is CASSILGASGEQYF. In DNA form, the CDR3 reads TGTGCCAGTAGTATATTGGGGGCGTCGGGCGAGCAGTACTTC.